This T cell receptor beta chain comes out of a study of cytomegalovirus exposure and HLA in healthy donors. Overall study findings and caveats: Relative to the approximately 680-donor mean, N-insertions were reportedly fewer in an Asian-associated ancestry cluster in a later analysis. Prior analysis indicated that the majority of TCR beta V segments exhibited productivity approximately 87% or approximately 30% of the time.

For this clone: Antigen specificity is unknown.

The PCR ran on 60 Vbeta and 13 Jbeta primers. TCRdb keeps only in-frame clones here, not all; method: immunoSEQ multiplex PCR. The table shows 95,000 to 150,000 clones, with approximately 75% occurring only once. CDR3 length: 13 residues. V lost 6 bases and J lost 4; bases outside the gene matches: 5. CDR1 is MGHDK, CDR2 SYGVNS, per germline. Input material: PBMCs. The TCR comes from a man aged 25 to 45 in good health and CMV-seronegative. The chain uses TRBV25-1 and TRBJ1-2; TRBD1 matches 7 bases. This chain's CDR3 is CASSGRGLYGYTF. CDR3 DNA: TGTGCCAGCAGCGGAAGGGGGCTCTATGGCTACACCTTC.